This is a list of T cell receptor beta chains from one sample in a study of blood T cell repertoires in COVID-19. The assay was immunoSEQ multiplex PCR, and TCRdb's table has in-frame clones only and misses some. The data contain more than 95,000 clones, 70% to 90% of them singletons. Sequencing input: peripheral blood. These receptors all come from a woman aged 45-60 years with acute or convalescent COVID-19. CDR3s include the opening cysteine and the closing phenylalanine or tryptophan. A D gene is named only where the DNA matches it firmly. Only some rows state a clone size, as once, few, many or a class for expanded clones.

V gene,clone size,D gene,J gene,CDR3 DNA,CDR3 protein
TRBV4-2,-,-,TRBJ2-7,TGTGCCAGCAGCCAAGCACAGTTAGCAGGGGACTACGAGCAGTACTTC,CASSQAQLAGDYEQYF
TRBV5-8,-,TRBD1,TRBJ2-5,TGTGCCAGCAGCTTACCCGGGACAGGTACTACCCAGTACTTC,CASSLPGTGTTQYF
TRBV6-5,-,TRBD2,TRBJ2-1,TGTGCCAGCACAAAGGTCGGCGGGAGGTGGGATGAGCAGTTCTTC,CASTKVGGRWDEQFF
TRBV25-1,-,TRBD1,TRBJ1-2,TGTGCCAGCAGTGGGACAGGGAGGGATGGCTACACCTTC,CASSGTGRDGYTF
TRBV5-6,once,TRBD2,TRBJ2-3,TGTGCCAGCAGCTCGCTAGCGGGGGGGCGTGGAGATACGCAGTATTTT,CASSSLAGGRGDTQYF
TRBV6-1,-,-,TRBJ1-1,TGTGCCAGCAGTGAATTAGGGACTGCGAACACTGAAGCTTTCTTT,CASSELGTANTEAFF
TRBV6-6,-,-,TRBJ2-2,TGTGCCGGCTACAGAGTGCAGACCGGGGAGCTGTTTTTT,CAGYRVQTGELFF
TRBV6-4,-,-,TRBJ2-5,TGTGCCAGCAGTGAACAGGTTGGAGAGACCCAGTACTTC,CASSEQVGETQYF
TRBV2,-,-,TRBJ2-6,TGTGCCAGCCAGGGGACCCACTCTGGGGCCAACGTCCTGACTTTC,CASQGTHSGANVLTF
TRBV7-3,many,-,TRBJ2-2,TGTGCCAGCAGCCTGCAGCCAGCGCAGAACACCGGGGAGCTGTTTTTT,CASSLQPAQNTGELFF
TRBV9,-,-,TRBJ2-7,TGTGCCAGCAGCGTTGGCGGGATCTCCTACGAGCAGTACTTC,CASSVGGISYEQYF
TRBV2,few,TRBD1,TRBJ1-1,TGTGCCAGCAGGGTCGACAGGGGAGGCACTGAAGCTTTCTTT,CASRVDRGGTEAFF
TRBV28,-,TRBD1,TRBJ2-7,TGTGCCAGCAGTTCCGGGACAGGGAATTGGTACGAGCAGTACTTC,CASSSGTGNWYEQYF
TRBV6-5,many,TRBD2,TRBJ2-5,TGTGCCAGCAGAGATAGCGGGGGGCTGGAGACCCAGTACTTC,CASRDSGGLETQYF
TRBV3-1/TRBV3-2,-,-,TRBJ2-7,TGTGCCAGCAGCCAAGGCGCCTCGGGGAAGTGGAACGAGCAGTACTTC,CASSQGASGKWNEQYF
TRBV28,-,-,TRBJ1-4,TGTGCCAGCAGTTTAATCCAGGAACCGGGGAAACTGTTTTTT,CASSLIQEPGKLFF
TRBV4-1,-,TRBD2,TRBJ2-1,TGCGCCAGCAGCCAAGGGCAGACGACTAGCGACTACAATGAGCAGTTCTTC,CASSQGQTTSDYNEQFF
TRBV9,-,-,TRBJ1-5,TGTGCCAGCAGCGTAGATGGACACCTCAATCAGCCCCAGCATTTT,CASSVDGHLNQPQHF
TRBV2,-,-,TRBJ1-1,TGTGCCAGCAGTGTGAGGGACATGAACACTGAAGCTTTCTTT,CASSVRDMNTEAFF
TRBV19,-,-,TRBJ1-2,TGTGCCAGTAGTCCCGGACAGCAGGGTCTCGGTGGCTACACCTTC,CASSPGQQGLGGYTF
TRBV5-6,-,-,TRBJ1-2,TGTGCCAGCAGCTTGCGGGAGGGGACTGGCTACACCTTC,CASSLREGTGYTF
TRBV12-3/TRBV12-4,-,-,TRBJ1-2,TGTGCCAGCAGTTTAGACCGCGAAGGCTACACCTTC,CASSLDREGYTF
TRBV6-6,-,TRBD2,TRBJ2-1,TGTGCCAGCAGCATATCTAGGGAGGGCTCCAATGAGCAGTTCTTC,CASSISREGSNEQFF
TRBV29-1,-,-,TRBJ1-3,TGCAGCGTTGGGACAGCTTACTCTGGAAACACCATATATTTT,CSVGTAYSGNTIYF
TRBV11-3,-,-,TRBJ2-7,TGTGCCAGCAGCTTAGACGGGGAATCCGAGCAGTACTTC,CASSLDGESEQYF
TRBV4-1,-,TRBD1,TRBJ2-6,TGCGCCAGCAGCCAACCCCTGGACAGGGACCACTCTGGGGCCAACGTCCTGACTTTC,CASSQPLDRDHSGANVLTF
TRBV7-3,many,TRBD2,TRBJ2-7,TGTGCCAGCAGCTTAAAGGTCGGAACGGGAGGTGGGGGCGAGCAGTACTTC,CASSLKVGTGGGGEQYF
TRBV6-6,few,-,TRBJ1-4,TGTGCCAGCAGTTACGGGCAGGTAGCGACTAATGAAAAACTGTTTTTT,CASSYGQVATNEKLFF
TRBV5-1,few,TRBD1,TRBJ1-1,TGCGCCAGCAGTTTTAGGGGGCAGGACACTGAAGCTTTCTTT,CASSFRGQDTEAFF
TRBV6-1,few,-,TRBJ1-5,TGTGCCAGCAGTGGTTTGGGAGGCACACTTAGCAATCAGCCCCAGCATTTT,CASSGLGGTLSNQPQHF
TRBV6-5,-,TRBD1,TRBJ2-7,TGTGCCAGCAGCCTTACTCTGACAGGGGCCGAGCAGTACTTC,CASSLTLTGAEQYF
TRBV12-5,once,-,TRBJ2-5,TGTGCTAGTGGCTTGGGGGCTGGGGAGACCCAGTACTTC,CASGLGAGETQYF
TRBV19,-,TRBD2,TRBJ2-1,TGTGCCAGTCTGAAGACTAGCGGGAGTCTCAATGAGCAGTTCTTC,CASLKTSGSLNEQFF
TRBV2,-,TRBD1,TRBJ1-3,TGTGCCAGCAGTGAAGCACGGCGGACAGGGTCAGGAAACACCATATATTTT,CASSEARRTGSGNTIYF
TRBV30,-,-,TRBJ2-3,TGTGCCTGGAGTGTACGGAGGGACCCCGGCACAGATACGCAGTATTTT,CAWSVRRDPGTDTQYF
TRBV2,-,TRBD1,TRBJ1-5,TGTGCCAGCAGTCCGACAGGGTCGCGGCAGCCCCAGCATTTT,CASSPTGSRQPQHF
TRBV6-1,-,-,TRBJ1-1,TGTGCCAGCAGTGAAGCTGGTGCGGCTGAAGCTTTCTTT,CASSEAGAAEAFF
TRBV6-4,-,-,TRBJ1-2,TGTGCCAGCAGTGACCAACTGACACCTTCCGCTAACTATGGCTACACCTTC,CASSDQLTPSANYGYTF
TRBV20-1,-,-,TRBJ2-1,TGCAGTGCTAGTAGGCAGGGGATCGGTAATGAGCAGTTCTTC,CSASRQGIGNEQFF
TRBV9,-,TRBD2,TRBJ2-2,TGTGCCAGCAGCGTTACGGGACTAGCGGGGTATAACACCGGGGAGCTGTTTTTT,CASSVTGLAGYNTGELFF
TRBV28,-,TRBD2,TRBJ2-3,TGTGCCAGCAGCACTCGGACTAGCGGGATTTCTAGCACAGATACGCAGTATTTT,CASSTRTSGISSTDTQYF
TRBV18,-,-,TRBJ1-1,TGTGCCAGCTCACCGATGGGCTCCGGCACTGAAGCTTTCTTT,CASSPMGSGTEAFF
TRBV18,-,TRBD1,TRBJ2-3,TGTGCCAGCTCACCCGGACAGGGAGGAGCAGATACGCAGTATTTT,CASSPGQGGADTQYF
TRBV6-4,-,TRBD1,TRBJ1-2,TGTGCCAGCAGTAACGGACAGGGGTCTGATGGCTACACCTTC,CASSNGQGSDGYTF
TRBV10-3,-,-,TRBJ2-3,TGTGCCATCAGTGAAACTGATACGCAGTATTTT,CAISETDTQYF
TRBV7-2,-,-,TRBJ1-1,TGTGCCAGCAGCCCCCAGGGCTTGAACACTGAAGCTTTCTTT,CASSPQGLNTEAFF
TRBV6-5,-,TRBD1,TRBJ1-3,TGTGCCAGCAGTTCCGGACAGGGTGGGTCTGGAAACACCATATATTTT,CASSSGQGGSGNTIYF
TRBV5-1,-,-,TRBJ1-1,TGCGCCAGCAGCGGATGGACAGATAACACTGAAGCTTTCTTT,CASSGWTDNTEAFF
TRBV21-1,-,-,TRBJ2-6,TGTGCCAGCAGCAAAGAGGGGCCTGGGGCCAACGTCCTGACTTTC,CASSKEGPGANVLTF
TRBV7-3,-,-,TRBJ2-7,TGTGCCAGCAGCCGCTCCGGAGCCTACGAGCAGTACTTC,CASSRSGAYEQYF
TRBV28,-,TRBD1,TRBJ2-7,TGTGCCAGCAGTTTCTGGACAGGGGGTGGCTACGAGCAGTACTTC,CASSFWTGGGYEQYF
TRBV9,-,-,TRBJ1-1,TGTGCCAGCAGCGGACAAGCCGAGAACACTGAAGCTTTCTTT,CASSGQAENTEAFF
TRBV6-5,-,TRBD1,TRBJ1-2,TGTGCCAGCAGACAGGGGGTAGGTGGCTACACCTTC,CASRQGVGGYTF
TRBV30,-,-,TRBJ1-5,TGTGCCGCAAATCACGGGGATAGCAATCAGCCCCAGCATTTT,CAANHGDSNQPQHF